This entry features one T cell receptor beta chain sequence. The antigen remains unidentified. The use of a sample-barcoded 5' primer and a J-beta primer mix characterized a second PCR of roughly 6 to 11 cycles. TCRdb itself ran the 5' RACE reads through MiXCR, one entry per CDR3 protein. Among about 670,000 distinct CDR3 sequences, around 41% were seen once, and the ten largest hold 30%. The data were taken from a study of blood T cells in healthy people across ages. Broader study findings: With age, beta diversity per million T cells declined roughly linearly, significantly by 40. Strong correlation was found linking TCR beta diversity to naive T cell percentage.

The CDR3 length is 12 residues. CDR1 is DFQATT and CDR2 is SNEGSKA in the germline V gene (reference sequence). The V gene lost 4 bases and the J gene lost 7 bases, with 14 bases spanning the gap. The source of this sequence is a man aged 80 or over in good health. The rearrangement uses TRBV20-1 and TRBJ2-7; D may match TRBD1 or TRBD2 (6 bases each). Sample: blood. CDR3 residues: CSANRGLEEQYF. The DNA for the CDR3 is TGCAGTGCTAACCGGGGGCTAGAGGAGCAGTACTTC.